The rows below give T cell receptor beta chains drawn from one sample of a study of T cell repertoires in cytomegalovirus infection. MiXCR, applied by TCRdb to the reads, yields one record per CDR3 protein. The repertoire holds some 400,000 distinct CDR3 sequences, with 30% to 40% as singletons. Sequenced material: PBMCs. The receptors were gathered from a human donor in good health (CMV status not recorded). Some clones in this sample may be carry-over from other donors' samples. The CDR3 runs from the conserved cysteine through the conserved F or W. D genes are given only for firm matches.

D	V	J	CDR3
NA	TRBV6-1	TRBJ1-4	CASSGPGSSTNEKLFF
TRBD2	TRBV28	TRBJ2-5	CASGRTSGGETQYF
NA	TRBV5-6	TRBJ2-5	CASSLGGGLQETQYF
NA	TRBV28	TRBJ1-4	CASSASWDPSTNEKLFF
TRBD1	TRBV11-2	TRBJ2-7	CASSLASGTGVYEQYF
NA	TRBV12-3/TRBV12-4	TRBJ1-2	CASSLVYRFMGSGYTF
NA	TRBV6-6	TRBJ1-2	CARSRQQGGGYTF
TRBD2	TRBV11-2	TRBJ2-5	CASSLRTSGGRRQETQYF
NA	TRBV5-1	TRBJ2-3	CASRRTETDTQYF
NA	TRBV12-3/TRBV12-4	TRBJ1-2	CASSRYPSSDPKGYTF
NA	TRBV28	TRBJ2-3	CASRAPWSPSTDTQYF
TRBD2	TRBV28	TRBJ2-5	CASSLVGGGQETQYF
NA	TRBV20-1	TRBJ2-2	CSARGASGELFF
TRBD1	TRBV6-1	TRBJ2-3	CASSEGRTGRSTDTQYF
NA	TRBV6-6	TRBJ1-2	CASSLQLDGYTF
TRBD1	TRBV2	TRBJ1-2	CASSDWDRSSYGYTF
TRBD1	TRBV7-9	TRBJ1-3	CASSLKDRAPGNTIYF
TRBD1	TRBV6-6	TRBJ2-7	CASRGGDRGSYEQYF
NA	TRBV10-2	TRBJ1-1	CASSVQLNTEAFF
NA	TRBV28	TRBJ2-7	CATREGEQYF